Below, one T cell receptor beta chain is given with its context. Its specificity is unknown. Sequenced by immunoSEQ multiplex PCR; TCRdb stores in-frame clones only, minus some. This sample yields over 110,000 clones, of which 90% are seen a single time; 1.5% to 2% belongs to the top ten. These data come from a study of T cell responses to AZD1222 COVID-19 vaccine. Study-wide results and caveats: Variant regions that are unmutated are reportedly the target of nearly half of spike-specific TCRs. The CD4 TCRs associated with vaccination extended across spike and predominated at 160-218 and 743-854.

In germline, CDR1 is SGHAT, CDR2 FQNNGV. Trimming shortened V by 1 base and J by 4 bases, and 19 bases separated the two germline ends. This CDR3 has 17 amino acids. Recipients boosted at about 4 weeks or about 12 weeks are pooled. The chain has TRBV11-2 and TRBJ1-2, with D perhaps matching TRBD1 (6 bases). The source material was peripheral blood, sampled 28 days after the second AZD1222 dose. The sequence derives from an adult who received the AZD1222 COVID-19 vaccine. CDR3 sequence reads: CASSLAAGRGFGYGYTF. The CDR3 DNA follows: TGTGCCAGCAGCTTAGCGGCAGGGAGGGGGTTTGGCTATGGCTACACCTTC.